The 5 T cell receptor beta chains in this list originate from one sample, sequenced in a study of T cell repertoires in cytomegalovirus infection. MiXCR, applied by TCRdb to the reads, yields one record per CDR3 protein. In the table there are more than 85,000 distinct CDR3 sequences, 16% of which are singletons. Sequencing was performed on PBMCs. These receptors all stem from a human donor in good health (CMV status not recorded). Some clones in this sample may be carry-over from other donors' samples.

This clonotype was detected a few times. The chain is built from TRBV28 and TRBJ2-7; D is uncertain. CDR1 and CDR2 (germline): MDHEN, SYDVKM. Trimming shortened V by 4 bases and J by 5 bases, and 15 bases separated the two germline ends. The CDR3 runs to 14 residues. CDR3 in amino acids: CASSSGQFVDEQYF. The CDR3 DNA reads as TGTGCCAGCAGTTCTGGGCAGTTCGTGGACGAGCAGTACTTC. Full variable domain (missing parts from reference TRBV28 and TRBJ2-7): DVKVTQSSRYLVKRTGEKVFLECVQDMDHENMFWYRQDPGLGLRLIYFSYDVKMKEKGDIPEGYSVSREKKERFSLILESASTNQTSMYLCASSSGQFVDEQYFGPGTRLTVT.

This clonotype was seen at least ten times. The CDR3 loop reads CASTSRRTGRTDTQYF. CDR3 in DNA: TGTGCCAGCACCTCCAGAAGGACAGGGAGGACAGATACGCAGTATTTT. J is TRBJ2-3 and V is TRBV7-2; 8 nucleotides agree with TRBD1. V shed 7 bases, J shed 3 bases, and the junction held 12 bases outside the gene matches. The CDR3 extends over 16 amino acids. Germline V CDR1 and CDR2: SGHTA, FQGNSA.

This clonotype has just one count. One base away lies a much larger clone, so this may be a sequencing read error. This chain links TRBV10-3 with TRBJ1-2; D remains ambiguous. This CDR3 contains 12 residues. Trimming shortened V by 6 bases and J by 1 base, and 6 bases separated the two germline ends. Germline lookup yields CDR1 ENHRY and CDR2 SYGVKD. This CDR3 is CAIREGNYGYTF. The CDR3 nucleotides are TGTGCCATCAGGGAGGGTAACTATGGCTACACCTTC.

The table lists this clonotype with a few counts. CDR3 DNA: TGTGCCAGCGGCGTGGTGTATGAGCAGTTCTTC. Translation gives CASGVVYEQFF. V gene TRBV7-2 combines with J gene TRBJ2-1; D is uncertain. V was pared by 8 bases and J by 8 bases, with 10 bases between. This CDR3 is 11 amino acids long. Germline lookup yields CDR1 SGHTA and CDR2 FQGNSA.

There are a few counts of this clonotype. This chain links TRBV6-2 or TRBV6-3 with TRBJ1-2; D is uncertain. There are 13 residues in the CDR3. V lost 7 bases and J 5 bases, leaving 14 bases between the germline ends. In germline, CDR1 is MNHEY, CDR2 SVGEGT. The CDR3, as DNA: TGTGCCAGCACGTTGAGGCCAGAATATGGCTACACCTTC. This translates into CASTLRPEYGYTF.